Sequencing of this T cell receptor (beta chain) was carried out in a study of esophageal squamous cell carcinoma under preoperative chemotherapy (dated by TCRdb to 2017 to 2018). Study-wide context: The study profiled TCR repertoires of both peripheral blood T cells and tumor-infiltrating lymphocytes. Roughly 5 patients with primary esophageal squamous cell carcinoma were included in the cohort. Repertoires from samples collected before paclitaxel-nedaplatin therapy were compared with repertoires from samples collected after the therapy. The effects of paclitaxel-nedaplatin chemotherapy on T-cell receptor repertoires in patients with esophageal squamous cell carcinoma were assessed.

About this clonotype: Which antigen it targets is not known. Compared with germline, one end of the junction differs, possibly owing to a read error.

In the paper's terms, the time point label means: after preoperative PTX-NDP chemotherapy. Patients received paclitaxel-nedaplatin as preoperative chemotherapy before surgery. CDR1 is given as MNHNS and CDR2 as SASEGT, both from the germline V gene. The CDR3 measures 14 amino acids from cysteine to phenylalanine. Only the CDR3 part of the read is kept: 42 bases, read in frame from the first base. Libraries came from PCR. These reads were obtained on a HiSeq X Ten. High-throughput sequencing was used to characterize the TCR repertoires. TCRdb reran the public reads through fastp at Q25 and MiXCR, keeping productive beta chains. Duplicate CDR3 protein sequences are folded into a single record with the most common DNA and genes. Within this sample are some 32,000 distinct CDR3 sequences, with approximately 55% of them counted one time only. The ten largest clones take up 23% of the sample. Study-level results and caveats: Post-treatment tumor-infiltrating lymphocytes appeared partly derived from peripheral T cells migrating into the tumor, not solely from local clonal changes. Immediate and substantial changes in clonotype frequency were induced by paclitaxel-nedaplatin therapy, and contraction rather than amplification was more likely to be observed among abundant clones. After chemotherapy, peripheral T cells showed a significant rise in TCR diversity, whereas tumor-infiltrating lymphocytes did not. Only five or six patients with esophageal squamous cell carcinoma were analyzed, making for a small cohort.

The sequence links TRBV6-1 to TRBJ2-3; the central 9 bases match TRBD2. Sampling was done from a patient given preoperative chemotherapy. The clonotype was recovered from a human donor with esophageal squamous cell carcinoma. The donor label of this sample is uncertain. CDR3 sequence: CASSRGLALDTQYF. The DNA sequence is as follows: TGTGCCAGCAGTCGGGGACTAGCCCTCGATACGCAGTATTTC.